This TCR beta chain emerged from a study of shared clonotypes between healthy human individuals. Study-level results: Sequencing depth was expected to influence donor clonotype sharing.

Using immunoSEQ multiplex PCR, the repertoire was profiled, and TCRdb retains in-frame clones only, with some absent. The data contain roughly 400,000 clones, 90% to 98% of them singletons. About this clone itself: Its matching antigen is unknown.

The trim removed 2 bases at V and 3 bases at J, leaving 8 bases unmatched. Per the germline V gene, CDR1 is SGHRS and CDR2 is YFSETQ. This CDR3 has 15 amino acids. Those who donated, Caucasian adults without exception, all lived in Nashville, Tennessee. The J gene is TRBJ2-7, the V gene TRBV5-1; 7 nucleotides align to TRBD1. The specimen was memory CD8+ T cells sorted from blood. The subset denotes: CD45RO+ cells pooled with CCR7-negative TemRA cells. This TCR was recovered from a young man in good health. CDR3 bases: TGCGCCAGCAGCTTAGGGGGCATAAAGATCTACGAGCAGTACTTC. Its translation is CASSLGGIKIYEQYF.